Shown below are 10 T cell receptor beta chains from a single sample sequenced in a study of OX40 agonist ivuxolimab in advanced cancers. Assay: immunoSEQ multiplex PCR; the TCRdb copy retains only in-frame clones and omits some. The sample yields about 64,000 clones, nearly 90% seen once. The source was CD4+ or CD8+ T cells sorted from blood, collected in a trial of the OX40 agonist ivuxolimab. These receptors were obtained from an adult with an advanced solid tumor such as melanoma, head and neck, liver or kidney cancer.

This chain joins TRBV5-4 and TRBJ2-1, with 12 nucleotides matching TRBD2. The germline V gene encodes CDR1 SGHNT and CDR2 YYREEE (reference sequence). The CDR3 sequence is 15 residues long. Trimming at V came to 4 bases and at J to 4 bases, leaving 3 bases not matched to a gene. The CDR3 DNA reads TGTGCCAGCAGCCGGACTAGCGGGGCTTACAATGAGCAGTTCTTC. The encoded protein is CASSRTSGAYNEQFF.

The chain is built from TRBV7-9 and TRBJ2-2; D is unclear. Trimming removed 1 base at V and 6 bases at J, with 12 bases between. CDR1 is SEHNR and CDR2 is FQNEAQ in the germline V gene (reference sequence). CDR3 length: 15 amino acids. DNA for the CDR3: TGTGCCAGCAGCTTAGGATCCAGACAAGCCGGGGAGCTGTTTTTT. It yields the protein CASSLGSRQAGELFF.

V gene TRBV27 combines with J gene TRBJ2-7; the D gene is possibly TRBD2 (6 bases). Germline CDR1 MNHEY, CDR2 SMNVEV (reference sequence). The length of the CDR3 is 15 residues. The germline V and J ends were trimmed by 2 bases and 5 bases, with 16 bases remaining between them. CDR3 region: CASSLLRGWGDEQYF. Here the CDR3 DNA reads TGTGCCAGCAGTTTACTAAGGGGTTGGGGGGACGAGCAGTACTTC.

CDR3 bases: TGTGCCTGGAGTGTAGGTGCGGAAGCTTTCTTT. This translates into CAWSVGAEAFF. The chain joins TRBV30 to TRBJ1-1; no firm D call. Germline V gives CDR1 GTSNPN, CDR2 SVGIG (reference sequence). V dropped 0 bases and J dropped 8 bases, with 7 bases sitting between them. CDR3 length equals 11 residues.

This chain joins TRBV2 and TRBJ1-1; maybe TRBD1 (6 bases). With 2 bases removed from V and 4 bases from J, the gap between germline ends came to 11 bases. CDR3 size: 14 residues. The germline V gene encodes CDR1 SNHLY and CDR2 FYNNEI. This CDR3 is CASSETGSTTEAFF. Here the CDR3 DNA reads TGTGCCAGCAGTGAAACAGGGAGTACCACTGAAGCTTTCTTT.

The genes are TRBV15 and TRBJ2-3, with D possibly being TRBD1 or TRBD2 (5 bases each). The CDR3 consists of 15 residues. Trimming pared 1 base from V and 6 bases from J, leaving 14 bases between. Looked up from germline, CDR1 is LNHNV and CDR2 is YYDKDF (reference sequence). Here the CDR3 reads CATSRGGQGGDTQYF. The DNA for the CDR3 is TGTGCCACCAGCAGAGGAGGGCAGGGTGGGGATACGCAGTATTTT.

The chain uses TRBV6-6 and TRBJ1-2; D might be TRBD1 (5 bases). Germline V lookup: CDR1 MNHNY, CDR2 SVGAGI (reference sequence). V dropped 2 bases and J dropped 3 bases, with 7 bases sitting between them. CDR3 length equals 13 residues. CDR3 residues: CASSYRDDYGYTF. The CDR3 nucleotides read TGTGCCAGCAGTTACAGGGACGACTATGGCTACACCTTC.

V and J are TRBV28 and TRBJ1-2; possibly TRBD1 for D (5 bases). V lost 5 bases, J lost 5 bases, and 18 bases lay in between. This CDR3 is 15 amino acids long. Germline-derived CDR1 and CDR2 are MDHEN and SYDVKM. The CDR3 bases are TGTGCCAGCAGTCTCGGACCGAGGGGTTTTTATGGCTACACCTTC. It translates to CASSLGPRGFYGYTF.

The chain couples TRBV9 to TRBJ2-5; unclear D gene. The DNA end is a closer match to TRBJ2-7, so the J assignment may be wrong. The length of the CDR3 is 16 residues. CDR1 is SGDLS and CDR2 is YYNGEE in the germline V gene. The CDR3 loop is CASSVEGATSSYEQYF. CDR3 coding DNA: TGTGCCAGCAGCGTAGAGGGCGCGACGAGCTCCTACGAGCAGTACTTC.

The V and J genes are TRBV7-2 and TRBJ1-4; D possibly corresponds to TRBD1 (6 bases). Germline CDR1 and CDR2: SGHTA and FQGNSA. The CDR3 is made up of 14 amino acids. V shed 7 bases and J shed 8 bases, with 17 bases lying between them. DNA for the CDR3: TGTGCCAGCAAATTCAGGGGAATAAGCGAAAAACTGTTTTTT. It translates to CASKFRGISEKLFF.